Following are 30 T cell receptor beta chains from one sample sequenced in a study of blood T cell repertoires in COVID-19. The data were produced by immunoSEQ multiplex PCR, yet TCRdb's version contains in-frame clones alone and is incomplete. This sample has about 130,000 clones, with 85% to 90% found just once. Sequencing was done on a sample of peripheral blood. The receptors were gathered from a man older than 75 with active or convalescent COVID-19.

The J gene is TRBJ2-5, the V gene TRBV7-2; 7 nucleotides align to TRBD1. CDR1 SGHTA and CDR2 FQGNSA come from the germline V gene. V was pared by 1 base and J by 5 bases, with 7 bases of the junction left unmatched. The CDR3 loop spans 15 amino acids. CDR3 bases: TGTGCCAGCAGCTTAGGGACAGGACGCTGGGAGACCCAGTACTTC. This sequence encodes CASSLGTGRWETQYF. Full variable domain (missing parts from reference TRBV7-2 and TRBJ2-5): GAGVSQSPSNKVTEKGKDVELRCDPISGHTALYWYRQSLGQGLEFLIYFQGNSAPDKSGLPSDRFSAERTGGSVSTLTIQRTQQEDSAVYLCASSLGTGRWETQYFGPGTRLLVL.

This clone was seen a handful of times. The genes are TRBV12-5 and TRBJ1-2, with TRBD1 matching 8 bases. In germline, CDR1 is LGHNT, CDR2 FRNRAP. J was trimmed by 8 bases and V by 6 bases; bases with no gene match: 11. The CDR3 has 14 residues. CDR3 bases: TGTGCTAGTGGCCTGACAGGGGCTACTAGAGGCTACACCTTC. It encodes CASGLTGATRGYTF.

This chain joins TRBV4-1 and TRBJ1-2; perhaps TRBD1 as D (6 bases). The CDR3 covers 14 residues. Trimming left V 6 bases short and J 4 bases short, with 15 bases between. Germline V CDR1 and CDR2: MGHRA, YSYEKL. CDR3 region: CASSVGSGAYGYTF. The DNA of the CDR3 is TGCGCCAGCAGTGTTGGGTCAGGGGCCTATGGCTACACCTTC.

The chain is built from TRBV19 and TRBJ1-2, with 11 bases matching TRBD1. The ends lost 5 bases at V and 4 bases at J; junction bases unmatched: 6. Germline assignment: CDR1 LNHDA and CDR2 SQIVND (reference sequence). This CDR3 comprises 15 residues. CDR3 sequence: CASSSGTGGTYGYTF. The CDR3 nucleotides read TGTGCCAGTAGTTCCGGGACAGGGGGGACCTATGGCTACACCTTC.

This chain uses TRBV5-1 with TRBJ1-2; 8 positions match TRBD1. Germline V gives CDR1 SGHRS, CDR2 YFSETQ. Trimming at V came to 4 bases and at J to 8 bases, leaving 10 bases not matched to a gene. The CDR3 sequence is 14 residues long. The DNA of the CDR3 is TGCGCCAGCAGCACACAGGGACAGGAGGGCGGCTACACCTTC. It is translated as CASSTQGQEGGYTF.

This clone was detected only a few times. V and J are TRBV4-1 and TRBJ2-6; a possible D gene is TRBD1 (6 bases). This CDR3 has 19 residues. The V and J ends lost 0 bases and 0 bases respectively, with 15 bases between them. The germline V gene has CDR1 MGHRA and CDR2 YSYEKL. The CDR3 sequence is CASSQERGRGRSGANVLTF. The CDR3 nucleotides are TGCGCCAGCAGCCAAGAAAGGGGCAGGGGCCGCTCTGGGGCCAACGTCCTGACTTTC.

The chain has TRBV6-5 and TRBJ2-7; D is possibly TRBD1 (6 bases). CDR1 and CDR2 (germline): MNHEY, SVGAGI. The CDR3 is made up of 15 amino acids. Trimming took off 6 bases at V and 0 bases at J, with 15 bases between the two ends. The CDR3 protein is CASRNTGSYSYEQYF. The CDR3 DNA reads TGTGCCAGCAGGAATACAGGGTCCTACTCCTACGAGCAGTACTTC.

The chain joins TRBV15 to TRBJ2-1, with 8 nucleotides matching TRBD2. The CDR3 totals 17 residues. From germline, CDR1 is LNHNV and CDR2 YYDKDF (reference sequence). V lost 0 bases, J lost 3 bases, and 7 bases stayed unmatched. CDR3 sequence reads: CATSREPGLVNYNEQFF. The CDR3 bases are TGTGCCACCAGCAGAGAGCCGGGACTAGTTAACTACAATGAGCAGTTCTTC.

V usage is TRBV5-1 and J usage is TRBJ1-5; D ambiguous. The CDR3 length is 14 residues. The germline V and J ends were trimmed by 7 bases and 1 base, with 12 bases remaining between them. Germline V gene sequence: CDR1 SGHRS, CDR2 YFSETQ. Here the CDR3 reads CASRPGESNQPQHF. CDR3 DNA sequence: TGCGCCAGCCGACCCGGGGAGAGCAATCAGCCCCAGCATTTT.

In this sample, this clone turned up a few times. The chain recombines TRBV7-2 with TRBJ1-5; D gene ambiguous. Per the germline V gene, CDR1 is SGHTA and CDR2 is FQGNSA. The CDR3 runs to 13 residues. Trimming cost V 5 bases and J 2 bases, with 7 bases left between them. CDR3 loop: CASSIEGNQPQHF. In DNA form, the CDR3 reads TGTGCCAGCAGCATTGAGGGCAATCAGCCCCAGCATTTT.

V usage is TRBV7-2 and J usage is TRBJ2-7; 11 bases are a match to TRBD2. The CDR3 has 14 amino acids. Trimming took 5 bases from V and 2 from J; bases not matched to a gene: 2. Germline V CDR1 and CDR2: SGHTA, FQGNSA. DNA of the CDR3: TGTGCCAGCAGCGAACTAGCGGGAGCCTACGAGCAGTACTTC. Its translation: CASSELAGAYEQYF.

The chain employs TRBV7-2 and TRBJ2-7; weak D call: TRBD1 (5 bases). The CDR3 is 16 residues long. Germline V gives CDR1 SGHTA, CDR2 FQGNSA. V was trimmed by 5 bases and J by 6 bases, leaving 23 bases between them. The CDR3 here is CASSRALGASQSEQYF. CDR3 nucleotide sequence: TGTGCCAGCAGCAGGGCCTTAGGGGCTTCGCAATCCGAGCAGTACTTC. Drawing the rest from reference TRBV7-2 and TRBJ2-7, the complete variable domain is GAGVSQSPSNKVTEKGKDVELRCDPISGHTALYWYRQSLGQGLEFLIYFQGNSAPDKSGLPSDRFSAERTGGSVSTLTIQRTQQEDSAVYLCASSRALGASQSEQYFGPGTRLTVT.

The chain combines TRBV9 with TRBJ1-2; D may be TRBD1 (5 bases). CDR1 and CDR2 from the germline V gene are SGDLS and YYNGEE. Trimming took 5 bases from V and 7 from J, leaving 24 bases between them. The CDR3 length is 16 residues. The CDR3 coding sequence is TGTGCCAGCAGTGGGGCCCCAATCAAGGGGAGGGGTGGCTACACCTTC. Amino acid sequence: CASSGAPIKGRGGYTF.

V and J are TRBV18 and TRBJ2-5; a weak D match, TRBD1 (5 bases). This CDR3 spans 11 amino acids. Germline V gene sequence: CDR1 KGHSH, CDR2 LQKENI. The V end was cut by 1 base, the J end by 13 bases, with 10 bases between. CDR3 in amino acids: CASSPQDSLYF. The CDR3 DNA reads TGTGCCAGCTCACCACAAGACAGCCTGTACTTC.

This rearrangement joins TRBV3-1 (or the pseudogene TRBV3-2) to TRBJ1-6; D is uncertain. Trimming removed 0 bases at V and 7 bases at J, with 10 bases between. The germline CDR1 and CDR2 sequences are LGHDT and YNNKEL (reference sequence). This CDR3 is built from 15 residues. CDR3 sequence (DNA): TGTGCCAGCAGCCAAGAAGGACTCCAAAATTCACCCCTCCACTTT. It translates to CASSQEGLQNSPLHF.

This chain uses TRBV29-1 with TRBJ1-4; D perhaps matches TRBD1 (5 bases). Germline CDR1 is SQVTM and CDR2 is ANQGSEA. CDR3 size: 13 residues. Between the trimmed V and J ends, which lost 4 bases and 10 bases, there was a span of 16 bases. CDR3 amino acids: CSVAGSSGGKLFF. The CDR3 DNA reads TGCAGCGTTGCTGGGAGCTCGGGGGGAAAACTGTTTTTT.

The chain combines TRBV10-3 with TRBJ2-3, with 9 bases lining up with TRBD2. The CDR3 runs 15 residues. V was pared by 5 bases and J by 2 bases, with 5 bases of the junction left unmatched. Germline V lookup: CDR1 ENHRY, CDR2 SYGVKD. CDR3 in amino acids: CAISLTSGDTDTQYF. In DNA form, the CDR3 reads TGTGCCATCAGTCTGACTAGCGGAGACACAGATACGCAGTATTTT.

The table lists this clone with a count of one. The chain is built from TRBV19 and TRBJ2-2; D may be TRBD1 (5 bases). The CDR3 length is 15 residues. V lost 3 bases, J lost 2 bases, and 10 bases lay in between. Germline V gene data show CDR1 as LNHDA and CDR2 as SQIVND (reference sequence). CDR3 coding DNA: TGTGCCAGTAGTATTCAACAGGCAAACACCGGGGAGCTGTTTTTT. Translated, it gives CASSIQQANTGELFF.

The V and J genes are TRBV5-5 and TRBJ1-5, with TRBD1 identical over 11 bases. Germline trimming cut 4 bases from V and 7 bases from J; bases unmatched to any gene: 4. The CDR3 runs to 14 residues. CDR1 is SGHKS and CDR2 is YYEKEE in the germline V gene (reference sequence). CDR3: CASSRDRGGQPQHF. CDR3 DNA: TGTGCCAGCAGCAGGGACAGGGGGGGACAGCCCCAGCATTTT.

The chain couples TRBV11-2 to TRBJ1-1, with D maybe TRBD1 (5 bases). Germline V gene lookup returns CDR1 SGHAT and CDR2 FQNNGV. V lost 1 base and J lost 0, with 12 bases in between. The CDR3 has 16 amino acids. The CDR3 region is CASSLAGGRVNTEAFF. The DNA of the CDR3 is TGTGCCAGCAGCTTAGCCGGTGGCAGGGTGAACACTGAAGCTTTCTTT.

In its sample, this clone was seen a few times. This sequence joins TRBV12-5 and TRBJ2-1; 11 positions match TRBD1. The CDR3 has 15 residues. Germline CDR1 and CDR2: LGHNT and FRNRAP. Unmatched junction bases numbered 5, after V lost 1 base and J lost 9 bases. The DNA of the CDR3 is TGTGCTAGTGGTTTGGGGGACAGGGGGTTGGGTGAGCAGTTCTTC. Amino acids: CASGLGDRGLGEQFF.

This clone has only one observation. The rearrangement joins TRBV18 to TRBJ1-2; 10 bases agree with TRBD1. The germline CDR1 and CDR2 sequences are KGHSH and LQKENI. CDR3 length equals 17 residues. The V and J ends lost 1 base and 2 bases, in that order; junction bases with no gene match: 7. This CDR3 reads CASSPQAGTGVNYGYTF. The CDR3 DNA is TGTGCCAGCTCACCACAGGCCGGGACAGGGGTAAACTATGGCTACACCTTC.

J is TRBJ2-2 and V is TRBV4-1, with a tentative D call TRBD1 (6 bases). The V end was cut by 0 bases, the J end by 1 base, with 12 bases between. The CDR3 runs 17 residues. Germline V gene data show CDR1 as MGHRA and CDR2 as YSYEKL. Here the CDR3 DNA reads TGCGCCAGCAGCCAAGAAGGTAGCAGGGGGAACACCGGGGAGCTGTTTTTT. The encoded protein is CASSQEGSRGNTGELFF.

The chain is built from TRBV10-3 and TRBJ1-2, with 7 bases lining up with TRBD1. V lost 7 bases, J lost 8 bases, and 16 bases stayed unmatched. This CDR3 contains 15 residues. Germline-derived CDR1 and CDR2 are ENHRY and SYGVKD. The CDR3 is CAIKDRANGPGGYTF. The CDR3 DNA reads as TGTGCCATCAAAGACAGGGCCAACGGGCCGGGGGGCTACACCTTC.

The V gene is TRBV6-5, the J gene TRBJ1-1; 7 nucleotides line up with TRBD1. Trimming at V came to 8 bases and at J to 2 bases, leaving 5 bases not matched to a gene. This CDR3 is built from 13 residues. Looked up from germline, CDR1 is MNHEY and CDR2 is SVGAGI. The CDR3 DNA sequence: TGTGCCAGCGACGACAGGGTCAACACTGAAGCTTTCTTT. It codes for CASDDRVNTEAFF.

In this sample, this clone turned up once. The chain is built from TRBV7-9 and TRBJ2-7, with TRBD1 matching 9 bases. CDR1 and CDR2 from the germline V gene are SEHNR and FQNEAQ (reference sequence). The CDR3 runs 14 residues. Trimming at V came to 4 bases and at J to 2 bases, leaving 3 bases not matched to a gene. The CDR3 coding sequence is TGTGCCAGCAGCTATCGGGACAGGGCCTACGAGCAGTACTTC. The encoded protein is CASSYRDRAYEQYF.

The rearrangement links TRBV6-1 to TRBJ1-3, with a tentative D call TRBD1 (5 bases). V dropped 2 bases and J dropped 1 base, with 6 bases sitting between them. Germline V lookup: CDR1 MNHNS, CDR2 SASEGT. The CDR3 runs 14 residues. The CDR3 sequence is CASSEHRSGNTIYF. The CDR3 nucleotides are TGTGCCAGCAGTGAACACAGGTCTGGAAACACCATATATTTT.

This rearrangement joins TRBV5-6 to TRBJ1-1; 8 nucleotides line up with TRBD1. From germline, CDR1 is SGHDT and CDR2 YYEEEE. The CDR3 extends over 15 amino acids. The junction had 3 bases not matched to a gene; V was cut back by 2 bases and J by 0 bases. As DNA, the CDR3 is TGTGCCAGCAGCTTCAGGACAGGGCTGAACACTGAAGCTTTCTTT. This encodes CASSFRTGLNTEAFF.

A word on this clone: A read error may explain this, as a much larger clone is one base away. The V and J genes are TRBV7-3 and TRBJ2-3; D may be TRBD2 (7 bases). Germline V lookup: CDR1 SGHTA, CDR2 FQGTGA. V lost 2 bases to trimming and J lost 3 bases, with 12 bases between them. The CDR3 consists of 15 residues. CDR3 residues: CASSLVGGATDTQYF. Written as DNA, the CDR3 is TGTGCCAGCAGCTTAGTGGGGGGGGCTACAGATACGCAGTATTTT.

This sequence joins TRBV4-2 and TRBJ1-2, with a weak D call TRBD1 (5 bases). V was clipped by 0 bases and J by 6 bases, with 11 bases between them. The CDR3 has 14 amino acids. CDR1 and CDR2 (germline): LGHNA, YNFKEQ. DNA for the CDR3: TGTGCCAGCAGCCAAGAAGGCAGGGTGGATGGCTACACCTTC. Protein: CASSQEGRVDGYTF.